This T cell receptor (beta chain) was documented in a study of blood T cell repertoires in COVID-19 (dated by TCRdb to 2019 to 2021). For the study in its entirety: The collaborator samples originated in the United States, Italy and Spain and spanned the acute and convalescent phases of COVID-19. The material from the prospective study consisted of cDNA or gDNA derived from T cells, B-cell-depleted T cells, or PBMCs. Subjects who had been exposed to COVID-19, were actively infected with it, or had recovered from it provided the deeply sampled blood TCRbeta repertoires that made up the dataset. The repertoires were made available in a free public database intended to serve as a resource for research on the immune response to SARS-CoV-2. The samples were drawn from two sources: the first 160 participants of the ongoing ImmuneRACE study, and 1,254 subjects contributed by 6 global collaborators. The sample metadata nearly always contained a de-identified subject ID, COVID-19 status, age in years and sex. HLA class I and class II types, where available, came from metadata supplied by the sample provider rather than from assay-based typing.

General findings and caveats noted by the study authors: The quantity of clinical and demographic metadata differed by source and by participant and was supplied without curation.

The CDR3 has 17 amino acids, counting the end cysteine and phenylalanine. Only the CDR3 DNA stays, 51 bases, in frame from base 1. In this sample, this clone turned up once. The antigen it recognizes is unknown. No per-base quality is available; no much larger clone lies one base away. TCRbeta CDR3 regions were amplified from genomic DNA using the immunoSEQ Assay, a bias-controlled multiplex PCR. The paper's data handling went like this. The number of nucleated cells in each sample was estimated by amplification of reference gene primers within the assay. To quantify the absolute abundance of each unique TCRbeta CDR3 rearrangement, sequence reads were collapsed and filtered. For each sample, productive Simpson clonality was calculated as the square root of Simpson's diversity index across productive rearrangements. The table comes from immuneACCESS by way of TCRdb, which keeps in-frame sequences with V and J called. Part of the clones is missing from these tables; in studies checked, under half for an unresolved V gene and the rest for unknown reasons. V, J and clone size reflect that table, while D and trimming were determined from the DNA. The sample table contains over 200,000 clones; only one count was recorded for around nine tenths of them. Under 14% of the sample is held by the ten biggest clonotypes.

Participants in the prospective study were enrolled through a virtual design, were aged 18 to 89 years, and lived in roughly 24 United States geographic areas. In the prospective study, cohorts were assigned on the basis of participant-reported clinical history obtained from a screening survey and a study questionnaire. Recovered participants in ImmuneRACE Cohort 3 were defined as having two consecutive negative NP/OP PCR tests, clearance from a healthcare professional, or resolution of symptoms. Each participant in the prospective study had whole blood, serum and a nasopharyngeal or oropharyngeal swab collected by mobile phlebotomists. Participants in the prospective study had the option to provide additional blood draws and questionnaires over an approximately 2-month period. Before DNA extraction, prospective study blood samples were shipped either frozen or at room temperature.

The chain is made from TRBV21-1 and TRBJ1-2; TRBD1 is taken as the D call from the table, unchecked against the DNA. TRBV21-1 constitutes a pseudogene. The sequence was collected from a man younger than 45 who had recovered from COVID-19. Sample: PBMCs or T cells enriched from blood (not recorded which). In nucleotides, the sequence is TGTGCCAGCAGCAAAGAGGCCAGGGGGCTCTCTAACTATGGCTACACCTTC. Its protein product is CASSKEARGLSNYGYTF.